This is a list of T cell receptor beta chains from one sample in a study of response to subunit inactivated influenza vaccine. From the RT-PCR reads, TCRdb called clonotypes with MiXCR, one entry per CDR3 protein. The repertoire holds some 600,000 distinct CDR3 sequences, approximately 15% seen once, with roughly 7.2% in the top ten. This sample comprised PBMCs from blood, obtained around 14 days before vaccination. The receptors derive from a man between 45 and 60 years old who received an inactivated influenza vaccine. Both conserved end residues are part of each CDR3. D genes are given only for firm matches. A row's size may be missing; if present it is once, few, many or a size class.

v_gene	abundance	j_gene	d_gene	CDR3nt	CDR3aa
TRBV4-2	.	TRBJ2-1	TRBD2	TGTGCCAGCAGCCCCGCCGTCGGAGCGGGGAAGTTTGGTGAGCAGTTCTTC	CASSPAVGAGKFGEQFF
TRBV10-3	few	TRBJ2-7	.	TGTGCCATCAGTGAAATAGGGGAATACGAGCAGTACTTC	CAISEIGEYEQYF
TRBV9	.	TRBJ2-5	TRBD1	TGTGCCAGCAGCGTAGGGGACAGGGGGTTGGAGACCCAGTACTTC	CASSVGDRGLETQYF
TRBV25-1	many	TRBJ2-3	TRBD2	TGTGCCAGCAGTGAATTTCCCGCTAGCGGGGGAAGAGATACGCAGTATTTT	CASSEFPASGGRDTQYF
TRBV7-8	many	TRBJ1-2	.	TGTGCCAGCAGCGTAGAAGACCCGGGCCTCCCCGATGGCTACACCTTC	CASSVEDPGLPDGYTF
TRBV11-1	.	TRBJ2-1	TRBD2	TGTGCCAGCAGCCCCGTCCGGGCAGCGGGAGGCCCCTACAATGAGCAGTTCTTC	CASSPVRAAGGPYNEQFF
TRBV19	.	TRBJ2-1	TRBD1	TGTGCCAGTATCCCGGCGGGGACAGGAATTAGTGAGCAGTTCTTC	CASIPAGTGISEQFF
TRBV5-1	few	TRBJ2-2	.	TGCGCCAGCAGCCGGGACCAGGCCTTAAGAGAGCTGTTTTTT	CASSRDQALRELFF
TRBV14	.	TRBJ2-1	.	TGTGCCAGCAGCCACGGTGAGCAGTTCTTC	CASSHGEQFF
TRBV18	.	TRBJ1-3	.	TGTGCCAGCTCACCCGCCGGGGCCTTCTCTGGAAACACCATATATTTT	CASSPAGAFSGNTIYF
TRBV28	few	TRBJ1-5	.	TGTGCCAGCAGTAAAGCCCGTTATAGCAATCAGCCCCAGCATTTT	CASSKARYSNQPQHF
TRBV15	.	TRBJ2-3	.	TGTGCCACCAGCCGTTCGCCCTCGAGAGATACGCAGTATTTT	CATSRSPSRDTQYF
TRBV3-1	.	TRBJ2-1	TRBD2	TGTGCCAGCAGCCAAGATAAATTGATGAGACTAGCGGGACTATACAATGAGCAGTTCTTC	CASSQDKLMRLAGLYNEQFF
TRBV7-9	.	TRBJ2-7	TRBD1	TGTGCCAGCAGCTTGGGGTACGGGACAGGGTACTTC	CASSLGYGTGYF
TRBV13	.	TRBJ2-7	TRBD1	TGTGCCAGCAGCTTACAAGGGGGCTCGGGCTTCGAGCAGTACTTC	CASSLQGGSGFEQYF
TRBV24-1	.	TRBJ1-5	.	TGTGCCACCAGTGCAGGGTCGAGCAATCAGCCCCAGCATTTT	CATSAGSSNQPQHF
TRBV4-1	.	TRBJ2-1	.	TGCGCCAGCGCCCGGGCCAGGTACAATGAGCAGTTCTTC	CASARARYNEQFF